The present TCR beta chain was sequenced within a study of T cells after yellow fever vaccination. Study-wide points: Booster samples showed a return of most primary-vaccination clones (around 96% CD4, approximately 88% CD8). The secondary T-cell response peaked on day 5, not day 15, but was weaker.

Each CDR3 protein is one row after TCRdb ran MiXCR on the 5' RACE reads. The data show around 310,000 distinct CDR3 sequences, around 3.6% seen once. This clonotype was counted only a few times. As yet, its antigen is unknown. The sample consisted of PBMCs, taken on the day of the yellow fever booster vaccination. This receptor was identified in a man between 18 and 29 years old who received the YFV17D yellow fever vaccine.

This CDR3 is CASSQVLRGPNTGELFF. The CDR3 nucleotides are TGTGCCAGCAGCCAAGTTTTGAGGGGTCCGAACACCGGGGAGCTGTTTTTT. The chain couples TRBV3-1 to TRBJ2-2; D is possibly TRBD1 or TRBD2 (5 bases each). Looked up from germline, CDR1 is LGHDT and CDR2 is YNNKEL (reference sequence). The CDR3 is made up of 17 amino acids. Trimming stripped 1 base from V and 0 bases from J, with 12 bases between.